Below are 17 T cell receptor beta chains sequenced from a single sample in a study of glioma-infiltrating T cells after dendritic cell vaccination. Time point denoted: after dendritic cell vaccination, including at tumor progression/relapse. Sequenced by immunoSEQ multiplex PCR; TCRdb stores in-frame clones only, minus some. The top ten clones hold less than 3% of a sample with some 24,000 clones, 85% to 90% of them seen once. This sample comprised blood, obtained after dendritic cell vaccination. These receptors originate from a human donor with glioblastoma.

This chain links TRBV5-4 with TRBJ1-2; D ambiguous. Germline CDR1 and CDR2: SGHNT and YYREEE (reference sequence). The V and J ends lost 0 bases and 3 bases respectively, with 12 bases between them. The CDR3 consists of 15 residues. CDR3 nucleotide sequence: TGTGCCAGCAGCTTGGATCCGAGACAACACTATGGCTACACCTTC. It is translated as CASSLDPRQHYGYTF.

The CDR3 reads CASSSNRGAGGANVLTF. The CDR3 coding sequence is TGTGCCAGCTCATCCAACAGGGGAGCTGGCGGGGCCAACGTCCTGACTTTC. The V gene is TRBV18, the J gene TRBJ2-6, with 7 bases matching TRBD1. V was clipped by 5 bases and J by 4 bases; unmatched bases: 11. The CDR3 is 17 residues long. Germline CDR1 is KGHSH and CDR2 is LQKENI.

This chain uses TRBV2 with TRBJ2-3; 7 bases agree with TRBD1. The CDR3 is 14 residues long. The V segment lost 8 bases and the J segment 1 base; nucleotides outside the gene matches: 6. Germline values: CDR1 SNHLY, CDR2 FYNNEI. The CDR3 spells CASPTGPGTDTQYF. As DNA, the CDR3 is TGTGCCAGCCCGACAGGGCCGGGCACAGATACGCAGTATTTT.

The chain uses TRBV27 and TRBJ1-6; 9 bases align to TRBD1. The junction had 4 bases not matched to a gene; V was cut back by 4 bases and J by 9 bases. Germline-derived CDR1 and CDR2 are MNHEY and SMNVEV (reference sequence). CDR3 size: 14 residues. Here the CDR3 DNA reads TGTGCCAGCAGTTCCCGGGACAGGGTTTCACCCCTCCACTTT. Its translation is CASSSRDRVSPLHF.

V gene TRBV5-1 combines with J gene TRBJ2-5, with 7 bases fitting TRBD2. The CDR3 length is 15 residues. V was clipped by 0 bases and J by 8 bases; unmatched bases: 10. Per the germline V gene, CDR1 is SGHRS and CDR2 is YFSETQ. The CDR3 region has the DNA TGCGCCAGCAGCTTGGTACAGCGGGGTGAGGGAACCCAGTACTTC. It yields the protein CASSLVQRGEGTQYF.

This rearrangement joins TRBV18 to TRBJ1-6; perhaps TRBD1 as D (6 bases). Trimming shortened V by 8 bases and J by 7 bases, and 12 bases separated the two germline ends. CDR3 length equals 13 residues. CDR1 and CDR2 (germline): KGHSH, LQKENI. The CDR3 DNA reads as TGTGCCAGCACCGACAGGCGGAATTCACCCCTCCACTTT. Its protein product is CASTDRRNSPLHF.

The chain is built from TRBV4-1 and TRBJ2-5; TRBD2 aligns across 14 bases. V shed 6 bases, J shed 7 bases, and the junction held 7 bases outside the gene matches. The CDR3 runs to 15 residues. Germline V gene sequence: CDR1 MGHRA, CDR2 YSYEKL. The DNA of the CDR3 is TGCGCCAGCAGAGGACTAGCGGGGGGATTTGGGACCCAGTACTTC. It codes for CASRGLAGGFGTQYF.

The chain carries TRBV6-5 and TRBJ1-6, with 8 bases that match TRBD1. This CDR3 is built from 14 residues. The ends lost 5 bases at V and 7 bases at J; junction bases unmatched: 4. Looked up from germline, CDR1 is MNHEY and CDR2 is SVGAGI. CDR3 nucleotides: TGTGCCAGCAGTGACGGACAGGGAAATTCACCCCTCCACTTT. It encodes CASSDGQGNSPLHF.

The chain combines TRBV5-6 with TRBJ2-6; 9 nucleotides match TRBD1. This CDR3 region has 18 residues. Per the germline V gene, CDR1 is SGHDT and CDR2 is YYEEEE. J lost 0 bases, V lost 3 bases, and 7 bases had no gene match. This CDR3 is CASSSWDRVFSGANVLTF. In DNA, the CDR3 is TGTGCCAGCAGCTCATGGGACAGGGTCTTCTCTGGGGCCAACGTCCTGACTTTC.

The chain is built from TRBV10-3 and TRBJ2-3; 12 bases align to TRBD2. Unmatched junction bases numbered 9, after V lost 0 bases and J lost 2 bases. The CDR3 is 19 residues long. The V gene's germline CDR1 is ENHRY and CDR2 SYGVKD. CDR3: CAISESKASGGVNTDTQYF. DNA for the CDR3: TGTGCCATCAGTGAGTCGAAGGCTAGCGGGGGGGTAAACACAGATACGCAGTATTTT.

Here the CDR3 DNA reads TGTGCCAGCAGCCGGGGCGGGACCATCACCGGGGAGCTGTTTTTT. Encoded protein: CASSRGGTITGELFF. The chain joins TRBV7-9 to TRBJ2-2, with a possible D match to TRBD2 (6 bases). The V gene lost 5 bases and the J gene lost 4 bases, with 14 bases spanning the gap. The length of the CDR3 is 15 residues. The germline V gene encodes CDR1 SEHNR and CDR2 FQNEAQ (reference sequence).

The CDR3 sequence: CASSVGASGGAQETQYF. DNA for the CDR3: TGTGCCAGCAGCGTAGGGGCTAGCGGGGGGGCCCAAGAGACCCAGTACTTC. The chain links TRBV9 to TRBJ2-5; 12 nucleotides match TRBD2. This CDR3 spans 17 amino acids. Germline CDR1 SGDLS, CDR2 YYNGEE. V was clipped by 0 bases and J by 1 base; unmatched bases: 4.

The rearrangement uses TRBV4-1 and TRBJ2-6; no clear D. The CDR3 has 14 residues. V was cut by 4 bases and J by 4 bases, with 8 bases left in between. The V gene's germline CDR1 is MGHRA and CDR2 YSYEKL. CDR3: CASSPRSGANVLTF. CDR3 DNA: TGCGCCAGCAGCCCCCGTAGCGGGGCCAACGTCCTGACTTTC.

The CDR3 DNA follows: TGTGCCGGCCGGGACAGGGCTAATGAAAAACTGTTTTTT. Amino acids: CAGRDRANEKLFF. This chain connects TRBV6-1 to TRBJ1-4; 9 bases are shared with TRBD1. V was clipped by 11 bases and J by 3 bases; unmatched bases: 4. The germline V gene encodes CDR1 MNHNS and CDR2 SASEGT. The CDR3 contains 13 residues.

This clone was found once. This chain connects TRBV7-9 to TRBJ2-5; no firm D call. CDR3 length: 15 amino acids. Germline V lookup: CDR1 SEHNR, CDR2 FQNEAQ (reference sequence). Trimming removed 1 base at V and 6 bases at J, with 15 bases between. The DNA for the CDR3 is TGTGCCAGCAGCTTAGAGGTTGGAGAGTTGCAGACCCAGTACTTC. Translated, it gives CASSLEVGELQTQYF.

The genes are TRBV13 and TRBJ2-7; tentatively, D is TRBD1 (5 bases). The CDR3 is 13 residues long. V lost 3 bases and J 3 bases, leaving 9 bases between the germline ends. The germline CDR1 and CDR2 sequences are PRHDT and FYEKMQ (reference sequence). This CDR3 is CASSLGPNYEQYF. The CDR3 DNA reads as TGTGCCAGCAGCTTGGGGCCTAACTACGAGCAGTACTTC.

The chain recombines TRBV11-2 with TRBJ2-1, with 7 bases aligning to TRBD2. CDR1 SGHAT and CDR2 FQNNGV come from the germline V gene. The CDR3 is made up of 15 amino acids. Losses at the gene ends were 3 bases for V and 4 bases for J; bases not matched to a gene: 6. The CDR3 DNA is TGTGCCAGCAGCTTCGGGACTACCAATTACAATGAGCAGTTCTTC. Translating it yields CASSFGTTNYNEQFF.